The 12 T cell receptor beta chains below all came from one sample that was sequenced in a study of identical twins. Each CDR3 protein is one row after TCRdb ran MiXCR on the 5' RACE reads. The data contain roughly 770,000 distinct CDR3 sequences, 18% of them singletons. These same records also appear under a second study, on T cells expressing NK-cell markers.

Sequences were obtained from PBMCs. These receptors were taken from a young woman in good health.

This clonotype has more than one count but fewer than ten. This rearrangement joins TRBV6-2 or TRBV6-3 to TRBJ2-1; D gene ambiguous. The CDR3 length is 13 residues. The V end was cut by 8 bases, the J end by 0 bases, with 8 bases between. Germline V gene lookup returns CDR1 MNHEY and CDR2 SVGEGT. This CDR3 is CASSGHSYNEQFF. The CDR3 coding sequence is TGTGCCAGCTCCGGCCACTCCTACAATGAGCAGTTCTTC.

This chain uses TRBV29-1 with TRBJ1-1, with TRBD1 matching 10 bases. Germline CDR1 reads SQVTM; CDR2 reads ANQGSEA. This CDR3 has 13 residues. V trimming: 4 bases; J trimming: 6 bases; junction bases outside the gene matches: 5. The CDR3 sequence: CSVVGQGVAEAFF. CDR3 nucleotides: TGCAGCGTTGTTGGACAGGGGGTCGCTGAAGCTTTCTTT.

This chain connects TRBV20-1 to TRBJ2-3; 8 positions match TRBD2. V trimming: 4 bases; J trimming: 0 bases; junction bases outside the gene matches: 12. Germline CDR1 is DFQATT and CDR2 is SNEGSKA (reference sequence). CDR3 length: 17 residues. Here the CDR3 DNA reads TGCAGTGCTACCGGGACTAGAGCAATATTAAGCACAGATACGCAGTATTTT. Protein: CSATGTRAILSTDTQYF.

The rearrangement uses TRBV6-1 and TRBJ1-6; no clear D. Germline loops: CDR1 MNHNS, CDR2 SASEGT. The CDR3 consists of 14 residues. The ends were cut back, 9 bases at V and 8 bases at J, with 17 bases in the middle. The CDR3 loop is CASSWEGEDSPLHF. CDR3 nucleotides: TGTGCCAGTAGCTGGGAGGGCGAAGATTCACCCCTCCACTTT.

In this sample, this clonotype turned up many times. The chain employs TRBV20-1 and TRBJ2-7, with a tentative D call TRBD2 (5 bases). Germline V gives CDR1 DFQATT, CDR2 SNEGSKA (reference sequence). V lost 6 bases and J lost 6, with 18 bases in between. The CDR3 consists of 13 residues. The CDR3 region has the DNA TGCAGTGCGGAAGCCCAGCGGTCGGGCGAGCAGTACTTC. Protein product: CSAEAQRSGEQYF.

The CDR3 nucleotides read TGTGCCAGCAGTTTAATAGTTAACTATGGCTACACCTTC. Translated, it gives CASSLIVNYGYTF. The rearrangement uses TRBV12-3 or TRBV12-4 and TRBJ1-2; D gene ambiguous. This CDR3 region has 13 residues. With 2 bases removed from V and 1 base from J, the gap between germline ends came to 5 bases.

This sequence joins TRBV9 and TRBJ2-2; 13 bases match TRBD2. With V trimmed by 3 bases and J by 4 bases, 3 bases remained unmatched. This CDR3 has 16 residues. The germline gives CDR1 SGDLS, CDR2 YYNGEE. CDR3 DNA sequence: TGTGCCAGCAGCGCAGGACTAGCGGGAGTCACCGGGGAGCTGTTTTTT. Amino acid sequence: CASSAGLAGVTGELFF.

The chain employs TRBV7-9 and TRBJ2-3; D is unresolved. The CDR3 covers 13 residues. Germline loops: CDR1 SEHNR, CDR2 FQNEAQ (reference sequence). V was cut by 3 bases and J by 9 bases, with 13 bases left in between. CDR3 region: CASSFSLTETQYF. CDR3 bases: TGTGCCAGCAGCTTTTCCTTGACGGAAACGCAGTATTTT.

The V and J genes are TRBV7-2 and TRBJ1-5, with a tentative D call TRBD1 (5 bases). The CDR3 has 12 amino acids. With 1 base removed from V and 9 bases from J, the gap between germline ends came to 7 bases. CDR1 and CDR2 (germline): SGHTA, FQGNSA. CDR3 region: CASSLGGGPQHF. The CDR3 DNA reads TGTGCCAGCAGCTTAGGGGGGGGGCCCCAGCATTTT.

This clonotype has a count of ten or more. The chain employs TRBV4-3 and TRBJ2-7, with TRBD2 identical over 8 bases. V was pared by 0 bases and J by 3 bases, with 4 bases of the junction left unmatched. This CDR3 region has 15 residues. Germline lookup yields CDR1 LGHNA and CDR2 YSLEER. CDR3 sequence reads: CASSQDTSGGYEQYF. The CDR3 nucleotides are TGCGCCAGCAGCCAAGACACTAGCGGAGGCTACGAGCAGTACTTC.

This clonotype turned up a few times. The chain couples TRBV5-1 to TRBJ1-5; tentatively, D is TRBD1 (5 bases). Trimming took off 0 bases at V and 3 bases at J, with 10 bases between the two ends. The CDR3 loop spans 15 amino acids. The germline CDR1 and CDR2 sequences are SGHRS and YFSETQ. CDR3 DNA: TGCGCCAGCAGCTTGGGGGACGGACACAATCAGCCCCAGCATTTT. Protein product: CASSLGDGHNQPQHF.

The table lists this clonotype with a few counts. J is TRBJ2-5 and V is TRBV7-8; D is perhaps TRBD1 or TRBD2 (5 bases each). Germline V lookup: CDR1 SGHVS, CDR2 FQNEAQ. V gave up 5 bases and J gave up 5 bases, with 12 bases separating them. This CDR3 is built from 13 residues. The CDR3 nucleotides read TGTGCCAGCAGCCGGGGCTCGAGGGAGACCCAGTACTTC. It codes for CASSRGSRETQYF.